What follows are 19 T cell receptor beta chains derived from one specimen sequenced in a study of long-term antiretroviral therapy in people with HIV. Running of the v3.0 immunoSEQ assay took place at survey level. TCRdb's copy holds only in-frame clones and misses some; the assay was immunoSEQ multiplex PCR. The sample consists of around 19,000 clones, around four fifths of them appearing once. Sequenced here: unsorted PBMCs, sampled 1.2 years after starting antiretroviral therapy. Receptor source: a middle-aged woman with HIV.

The V gene is TRBV19, the J gene TRBJ2-7; 9 nucleotides align to TRBD2. The ends lost 5 bases at V and 0 bases at J; junction bases unmatched: 2. Germline CDR1 reads LNHDA; CDR2 reads SQIVND (reference sequence). The CDR3 is 14 amino acids. Here the CDR3 DNA reads TGTGCCAGTAGTGCTAGCGGGACCTCCTACGAGCAGTACTTC. Its translation: CASSASGTSYEQYF.

The CDR3 here is CASSRLAGGISYNEQFF. CDR3 in DNA: TGTGCCAGCAGCAGACTAGCGGGAGGTATCTCCTACAATGAGCAGTTCTTC. The chain recombines TRBV4-2 with TRBJ2-1; 13 bases line up with TRBD2. Germline V gives CDR1 LGHNA, CDR2 YNFKEQ. The V gene end was trimmed by 5 bases and the J gene end by 0 bases; junction bases not matched to a gene: 4. The CDR3 runs 17 residues.

This chain uses TRBV29-1 with TRBJ1-1; D gene unclear. Per germline, CDR1 SQVTM and CDR2 ANQGSEA. The ends were cut back, 6 bases at V and 1 base at J, with 6 bases in the middle. The CDR3 has 11 amino acids. The DNA of the CDR3 is TGCAGCGTGCGGGAGAACACTGAAGCTTTCTTT. Translated, it gives CSVRENTEAFF.

By sample fraction, this clone is medium-sized. The V and J genes are TRBV11-3 and TRBJ2-7, with a weak D call TRBD2 (6 bases). Germline-derived CDR1 and CDR2 are SGHNT and YENEEA. The V gene lost 5 bases and the J gene lost 5 bases, with 10 bases spanning the gap. The CDR3 has 12 amino acids. CDR3 sequence (DNA): TGTGCCAGCAGCGATGCTAGCGACGAGCAGTACTTC. Translation gives CASSDASDEQYF.

The V and J genes are TRBV7-2 and TRBJ2-2; perhaps TRBD2 as D (6 bases). Germline CDR1 SGHTA, CDR2 FQGNSA. Trimming took off 3 bases at V and 6 bases at J, with 14 bases between the two ends. The CDR3 consists of 15 residues. DNA for the CDR3: TGTGCCAGCAGCTTCCGACTAGAACGGGCCGGGGAGCTGTTTTTT. Its protein is CASSFRLERAGELFF.

The chain links TRBV6-4 to TRBJ2-7; the match to TRBD2 covers 8 bases. The CDR3 extends over 15 amino acids. Germline CDR1 reads MRHNA; CDR2 reads SNTAGT. The V segment lost 3 bases and the J segment 6 bases; nucleotides outside the gene matches: 10. As DNA, the CDR3 is TGTGCCAGCAGTGAGGGGGGGACTAGTGGTTCCGAGCAGTACTTC. Its protein is CASSEGGTSGSEQYF.

This clone came up once. The V and J genes are TRBV6-1 and TRBJ2-3; D gene unclear. The CDR3 has 10 residues. Looked up from germline, CDR1 is MNHNS and CDR2 is SASEGT. Trimming cost V 3 bases and J 8 bases, with 3 bases left between them. CDR3: CASSEGTQYF. CDR3 DNA: TGTGCCAGCAGTGAGGGTACGCAGTATTTT.

This rearrangement joins TRBV5-1 to TRBJ2-1; TRBD2 matches 9 bases. Losses at the gene ends were 0 bases for V and 4 bases for J; bases not matched to a gene: 2. Germline CDR1 and CDR2: SGHRS and YFSETQ. CDR3 size: 15 residues. The CDR3 loop is CASSLASGTYNEQFF. DNA for the CDR3: TGCGCCAGCAGCTTGGCTAGCGGGACGTACAATGAGCAGTTCTTC.

The V and J genes are TRBV7-3 and TRBJ1-2; D uncertain. V lost 1 base, J lost 2 bases, and 2 bases lay in between. This CDR3 region has 12 residues. Germline CDR1 is SGHTA and CDR2 is FQGTGA. For the CDR3, the DNA is TGTGCCAGCAGCTTAAAGAACTATGGCTACACCTTC. It encodes CASSLKNYGYTF.

There are a few counts of this clone. The genes are TRBV7-9 and TRBJ2-1, with a weak D call TRBD1 (6 bases). The CDR3 has 15 amino acids. Germline assignment: CDR1 SEHNR and CDR2 FQNEAQ (reference sequence). The V end was cut by 5 bases, the J end by 0 bases, with 11 bases between. The CDR3 sequence is CASSPQGSSYNEQFF. CDR3 nucleotide sequence: TGTGCCAGCAGCCCCCAGGGGAGCTCCTACAATGAGCAGTTCTTC.

This clone was recorded a few times. J is TRBJ1-1 and V is TRBV7-9; weak D call: TRBD1 (5 bases). V was trimmed by 1 base and J by 7 bases, leaving 7 bases between them. This CDR3 spans 12 amino acids. CDR1 and CDR2 (germline): SEHNR, FQNEAQ (reference sequence). CDR3 nucleotide sequence: TGTGCCAGCAGCTTAGATAGGGGTGAAGCTTTCTTT. Protein product: CASSLDRGEAFF.

On this clone: A read error may account for a junction end that differs from germline. V gene TRBV28 combines with J gene TRBJ1-4, with 8 bases that match TRBD1. The CDR3 sequence is 11 residues long. The V gene's germline CDR1 is MDHEN and CDR2 SYDVKM. CDR3 in amino acids: CASSASGTGNF. The CDR3 bases are TGTGCCAGCAGTGCCAGCGGGACAGGCAATTTT.

The chain couples TRBV29-1 to TRBJ2-7; D is undetermined. The CDR3 totals 13 residues. V lost 0 bases, J lost 2 bases, and 8 bases lay in between. The V gene's germline CDR1 is SQVTM and CDR2 ANQGSEA. The DNA for the CDR3 is TGCAGCGTTGAAGACGGCAGTACCTACGAGCAGTACTTC. It is translated as CSVEDGSTYEQYF.

The chain joins TRBV5-6 to TRBJ1-5; D is uncertain. This CDR3 is built from 17 residues. V was pared by 5 bases and J by 0 bases, with 18 bases between. Germline lookup yields CDR1 SGHDT and CDR2 YYEEEE. CDR3: CASSQTRAAFSNQPQHF. DNA of the CDR3: TGTGCCAGCAGTCAGACACGGGCCGCATTTAGCAATCAGCCCCAGCATTTT.

This clone came up a few times. V is TRBV19 and J is TRBJ2-1; D uncertain. The CDR3 runs 14 residues. Trimming took 5 bases from V and 4 from J, leaving 12 bases between them. CDR1 is LNHDA and CDR2 is SQIVND in the germline V gene (reference sequence). The CDR3 loop reads CASSSVALYNEQFF. CDR3 coding DNA: TGTGCCAGTAGTTCCGTGGCCCTGTACAATGAGCAGTTCTTC. The complete variable domain, with remaining parts taken from reference TRBV19 and TRBJ2-1, reads DGGITQSPKYLFRKEGQNVTLSCEQNLNHDAMYWYRQDPGQGLRLIYYSQIVNDFQKGDIAEGYSVSREKKESFPLTVTSAQKNPTAFYLCASSSVALYNEQFFGPGTRLTVL.

The chain has TRBV27 and TRBJ2-1; 12 positions agree with TRBD2. This CDR3 is built from 15 residues. The germline V gene has CDR1 MNHEY and CDR2 SMNVEV (reference sequence). J was trimmed by 7 bases and V by 6 bases; bases with no gene match: 7. The CDR3 DNA reads as TGTGCCAGCAGCCGAGGACTAGCGGGACGGAATGAGCAGTTCTTC. This encodes CASSRGLAGRNEQFF.

The rearrangement links TRBV28 to TRBJ1-2; 8 positions match TRBD1. V lost 3 bases, J lost 0 bases, and 0 bases stayed unmatched. Germline loops: CDR1 MDHEN, CDR2 SYDVKM. CDR3 size: 14 residues. The CDR3: CASSLTGANYGYTF. The CDR3 nucleotides are TGTGCCAGCAGTTTGACAGGGGCTAACTATGGCTACACCTTC.

The chain joins TRBV11-2 to TRBJ2-2; TRBD1 matches at 7 bases. This CDR3 is built from 16 residues. The V gene's germline CDR1 is SGHAT and CDR2 FQNNGV. V was clipped by 3 bases and J by 6 bases; unmatched bases: 10. CDR3 region: CASSFYRGRVAGELFF. CDR3 nucleotides: TGTGCCAGCAGCTTTTACAGGGGCCGGGTGGCCGGGGAGCTGTTTTTT.

J is TRBJ2-4 and V is TRBV28, with D perhaps being TRBD1 or TRBD2 (5 bases each). Germline-derived CDR1 and CDR2 are MDHEN and SYDVKM. Trimming left V 5 bases short and J 2 bases short, with 28 bases between. The length of the CDR3 is 20 residues. CDR3 in DNA: TGTGCCAGCAGTCCACGTTCACTTGGACACGGGAAAGTTACCAAAAACATTCAGTACTTC. Protein: CASSPRSLGHGKVTKNIQYF.